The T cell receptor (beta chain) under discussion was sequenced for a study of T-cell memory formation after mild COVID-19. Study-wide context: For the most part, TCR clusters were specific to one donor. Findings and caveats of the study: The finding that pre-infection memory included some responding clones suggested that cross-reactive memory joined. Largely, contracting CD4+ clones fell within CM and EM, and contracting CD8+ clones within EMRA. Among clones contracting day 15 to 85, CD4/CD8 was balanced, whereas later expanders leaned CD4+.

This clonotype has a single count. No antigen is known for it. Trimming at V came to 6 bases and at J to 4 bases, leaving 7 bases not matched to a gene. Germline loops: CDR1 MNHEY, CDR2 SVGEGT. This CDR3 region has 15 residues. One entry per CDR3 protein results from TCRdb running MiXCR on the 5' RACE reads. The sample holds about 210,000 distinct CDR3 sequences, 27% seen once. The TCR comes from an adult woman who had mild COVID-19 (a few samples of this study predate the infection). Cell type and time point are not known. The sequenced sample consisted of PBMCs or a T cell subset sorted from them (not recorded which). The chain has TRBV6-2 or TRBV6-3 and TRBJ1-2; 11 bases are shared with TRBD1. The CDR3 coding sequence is TGTGCCAGCAGCCTGGACAGGGGGCCCGTCTATGGCTACACCTTC. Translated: CASSLDRGPVYGYTF.